This T cell receptor beta chain derives from a study of T cells in Graves' hyperthyroidism and ophthalmopathy. Study background: Peripheral blood was collected at initial diagnosis, before any treatment. Study results and limitations: The model's output predicted ophthalmopathy at a median of roughly 6 months prior to onset.

In the case of this clonotype: The antigen remains undetermined.

RNA transcripts gave rise to amplified TCR beta CDR3 regions. Researchers ran a first-round RT-PCR on the TCR CDR3 using the HTBI primer set. One entry per CDR3 protein results from TCRdb running MiXCR on the multiplex PCR reads. The table shows 350,000 to 400,000 distinct CDR3 sequences, with under 20% occurring only once. CDR1 is ENHRY and CDR2 is SYGVKD in the germline V gene. There are 18 residues in the CDR3. J gave up 4 bases and V 0 bases, and 9 bases lay outside the gene matches. For the diagnoses, clinical symptoms, serum thyroxine and TRAb, thyroid ultrasound and orbital computed tomography were used.

The receptor comes from a man aged 18 to 29 with Graves' ophthalmopathy. Sequenced input: blood. The genes are TRBV10-3 and TRBJ1-6, with TRBD1 matching 7 bases. DNA for the CDR3: TGTGCCATCAGTGAGTCGGTCTCCGGGACAGCTTATAATTCACCCCTCCACTTT. Its translation is CAISESVSGTAYNSPLHF.